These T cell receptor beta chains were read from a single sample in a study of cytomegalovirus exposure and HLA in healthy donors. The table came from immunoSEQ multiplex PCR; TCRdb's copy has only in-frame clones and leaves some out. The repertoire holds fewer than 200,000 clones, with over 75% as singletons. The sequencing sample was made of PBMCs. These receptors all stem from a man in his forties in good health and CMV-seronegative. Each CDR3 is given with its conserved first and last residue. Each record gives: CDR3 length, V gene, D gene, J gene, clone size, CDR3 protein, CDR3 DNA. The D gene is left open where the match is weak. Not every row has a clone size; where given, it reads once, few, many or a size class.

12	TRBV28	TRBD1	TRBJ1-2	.	CASRGDRDGYTF	TGTGCCAGCAGGGGGGACAGGGATGGCTACACCTTC
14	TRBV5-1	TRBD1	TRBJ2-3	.	CASMGTGGADTQYF	TGCGCCAGCATGGGGACAGGGGGCGCAGATACGCAGTATTTT
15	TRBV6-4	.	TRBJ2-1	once	CASSRDSSSYNEQFF	TGTGCCAGCAGTCGGGACTCTAGCTCCTACAATGAGCAGTTCTTC
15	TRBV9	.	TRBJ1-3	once	CASSPSGSTGNTIYF	TGTGCCAGCAGCCCCTCGGGGTCAACTGGAAACACCATATATTTT
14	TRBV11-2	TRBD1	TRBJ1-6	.	CASSGDRVNSPLHF	TGTGCCAGCAGTGGGGACAGGGTCAATTCACCCCTCCACTTT
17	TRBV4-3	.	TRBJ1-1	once	CASSQELRRGWNTEAFF	TGCGCCAGCAGCCAAGAACTTCGACGGGGGTGGAACACTGAAGCTTTCTTT
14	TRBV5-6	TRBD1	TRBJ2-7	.	CASSHGAPGGEQYF	TGTGCCAGCAGCCACGGGGCCCCAGGGGGAGAGCAGTACTTC
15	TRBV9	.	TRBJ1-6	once	CASSVGQLYNSPLHF	TGTGCCAGCAGCGTAGGACAGCTATATAATTCACCCCTCCACTTT
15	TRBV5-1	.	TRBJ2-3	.	CASSLEGGGTDTQYF	TGCGCCAGCAGCTTGGAGGGGGGGGGCACAGATACGCAGTATTTT
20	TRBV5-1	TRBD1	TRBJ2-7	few	CASSLTPSTTQGVNSYEQYF	TGCGCCAGCAGCTTGACTCCCTCGACGACACAGGGGGTAAACTCCTACGAGCAGTACTTC
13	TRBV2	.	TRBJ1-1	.	CASSYRENTEAFF	TGTGCCAGCAGTTACAGGGAGAACACTGAAGCTTTCTTT
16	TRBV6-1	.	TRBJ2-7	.	CASSEAAPQFPYEQYF	TGTGCCAGCAGTGAAGCGGCCCCCCAATTCCCCTACGAGCAGTACTTC
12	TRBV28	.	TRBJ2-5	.	CASSQSQETQYF	TGTGCCAGCAGCCAGTCCCAAGAGACCCAGTACTTC
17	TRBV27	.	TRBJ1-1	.	CASSPPPHTGSHTEAFF	TGTGCCAGCAGTCCCCCGCCACATACAGGGTCGCACACTGAAGCTTTCTTT
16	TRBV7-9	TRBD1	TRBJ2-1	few	CASSYPTGGVVNEQFF	TGTGCCAGCAGCTACCCGACAGGGGGCGTAGTCAATGAGCAGTTCTTC
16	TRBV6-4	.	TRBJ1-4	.	CASSETGFATNEKLFF	TGTGCCAGCAGTGAGACGGGGTTTGCAACTAATGAAAAACTGTTTTTT
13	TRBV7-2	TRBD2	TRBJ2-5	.	CASSSGLVGTQYF	TGTGCCAGCAGCTCGGGACTAGTTGGGACCCAGTACTTC
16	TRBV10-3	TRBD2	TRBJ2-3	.	CAISAGLATRSDTQYF	TGTGCCATCAGTGCGGGACTAGCCACTCGATCAGATACGCAGTATTTT
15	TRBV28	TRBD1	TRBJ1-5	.	CASQTGGSFQKPQHF	TGTGCCAGCCAGACAGGGGGCTCTTTTCAGAAGCCCCAGCATTTT
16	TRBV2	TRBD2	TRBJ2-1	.	CASTTAGGNSHNEQFF	TGTGCCAGCACTACAGCGGGGGGCAACTCCCACAATGAGCAGTTCTTC
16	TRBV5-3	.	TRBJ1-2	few	CARSLTLNYRDYGYTF	TGTGCCAGAAGCTTGACCCTCAATTATCGCGACTATGGCTACACCTTC
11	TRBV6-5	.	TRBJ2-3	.	CASSNIDTQYF	TGTGCCAGCAGTAACATAGATACGCAGTATTTT
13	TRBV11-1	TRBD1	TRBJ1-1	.	CASSPRDRHEAFF	TGTGCCAGCAGCCCACGGGACAGACATGAAGCTTTCTTT
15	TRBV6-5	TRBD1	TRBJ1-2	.	CASKQGQIFNYGYTF	TGTGCCAGCAAACAGGGACAGATCTTTAACTATGGCTACACCTTC
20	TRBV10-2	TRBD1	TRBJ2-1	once	CASSGTRSRDREPQYNEQFF	TGCGCCAGCAGTGGCACAAGGTCCCGGGACAGGGAACCACAATACAATGAGCAGTTCTTC
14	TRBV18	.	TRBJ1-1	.	CASSPQGNLREAFF	TGTGCCAGCTCACCGCAGGGGAACCTACGTGAAGCTTTCTTT
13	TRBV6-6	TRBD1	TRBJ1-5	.	CASKGQGNQPQHF	TGTGCCAGCAAGGGACAGGGCAATCAGCCCCAGCATTTT
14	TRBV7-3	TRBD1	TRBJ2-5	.	CASSLSGGQETQYF	TGTGCCAGCAGCCTATCAGGGGGCCAAGAGACCCAGTACTTC
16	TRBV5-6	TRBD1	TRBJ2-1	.	CASSSPDRGNYNEQFF	TGTGCCAGCAGCTCACCTGACAGGGGGAACTACAATGAGCAGTTCTTC
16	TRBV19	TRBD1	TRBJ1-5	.	CASSTSGTVNYQPQHF	TGTGCCAGTAGTACCTCCGGGACAGTAAATTATCAGCCCCAGCATTTT
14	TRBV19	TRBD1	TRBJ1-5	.	CASNPDRVNQPQHF	TGTGCCAGTAACCCGGACAGGGTAAATCAGCCCCAGCATTTT
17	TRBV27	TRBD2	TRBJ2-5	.	CASRTSGGKRWQETQYF	TGTGCCAGCCGGACTAGCGGGGGAAAAAGGTGGCAAGAGACCCAGTACTTC
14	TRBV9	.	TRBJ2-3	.	CASSVGFDSDTQYF	TGTGCCAGCAGCGTAGGTTTCGACTCAGATACGCAGTATTTT
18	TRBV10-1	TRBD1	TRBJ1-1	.	CASSESRGGTGRGTEAFF	TGCGCCAGCAGTGAGTCCCGAGGGGGGACAGGGAGGGGCACTGAAGCTTTCTTT
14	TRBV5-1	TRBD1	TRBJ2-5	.	CASSRGTGQETQYF	TGCGCCAGCAGCAGGGGGACAGGGCAAGAGACCCAGTACTTC
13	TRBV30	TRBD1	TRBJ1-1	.	CAWSWAGGTEAFF	TGTGCCTGGAGTTGGGCAGGGGGCACTGAAGCTTTCTTT
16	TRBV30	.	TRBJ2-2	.	CAWSVRQDPNTGELFF	TGTGCCTGGAGTGTACGACAGGACCCGAACACCGGGGAGCTGTTTTTT
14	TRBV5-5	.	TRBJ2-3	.	CASRDAGSTDTQYF	TGTGCCAGCAGGGATGCGGGGAGCACAGATACGCAGTATTTT
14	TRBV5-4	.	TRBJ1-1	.	CASSTGRASTEAFF	TGTGCCAGCAGTACCGGGAGGGCATCCACTGAAGCTTTCTTT
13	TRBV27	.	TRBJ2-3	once	CASSSYRTDTQYF	TGTGCCAGCAGTTCTTATCGCACAGATACGCAGTATTTT